The clone carrying this T cell receptor (beta chain) was recorded once. Its antigen remains unidentified. Deletions cut 3 bases from V and 4 bases from J, with 10 bases between. The CDR3 loop spans 14 amino acids. CDR1 is SGHTA, CDR2 FQGNSA, per germline. Treatment noted: roughly 19 received Ad26.COV2.S at low or high dose, single or two shots; about 5 received placebo; per-sample allocation not given. After the first vaccine or placebo injection, samples were drawn on day 63. These data belong to a study of Ad26.COV2.S vaccination and SARS-CoV-2 variants. Study background: Ad26.COV2.S arm of COV1001 included the donor. Intramuscularly, Ad26.COV2.S was given either once or twice, 56 days apart.

Clones were read by immunoSEQ multiplex PCR, and TCRdb kept only the in-frame ones, dropping some. The table lists about 320,000 clones, 86% of them singletons. Overall study findings and caveats: Participants in the vaccine arm had higher spike-specific TCR breadth; placebo recipients had lower. After vaccination, reports described spike-specific CD8+ and CD4+ T cell responses as showing substantial breadth.

The source material was peripheral blood, sampled in a trial of Ad26.COV2.S vaccine versus placebo. The source is a person between 18 and 60 years old who received the Ad26.COV2.S COVID-19 vaccine or a placebo. J is TRBJ1-3 and V is TRBV7-2, with D possibly matching TRBD1 (5 bases). CDR3 protein: CASSFQGSGNTIYF. The CDR3 region has the DNA TGTGCCAGCAGCTTCCAGGGATCAGGAAACACCATATATTTT.